This TCR beta chain was documented in a study of control samples from healthy donors and cancer patients. Assay: immunoSEQ multiplex PCR; the TCRdb copy retains only in-frame clones and omits some. In the table there are 45,000 to 60,000 clones, more than 90% of which are singletons. With V trimmed by 5 bases and J by 15 bases, 17 bases remained unmatched. The V gene's germline CDR1 is SGHTA and CDR2 FQGNSA. The CDR3 spans 15 residues. This TCR came from a man younger than 45 with colorectal cancer. The sample consisted of PBMCs. The chain has TRBV7-2 and TRBJ2-4; TRBD1 matches at 9 bases. The CDR3, as DNA: TGTGCCAGCAGCCCCACCGGGACAGGGACGGGTAATCTGTACTTC. Its translation: CASSPTGTGTGNLYF.